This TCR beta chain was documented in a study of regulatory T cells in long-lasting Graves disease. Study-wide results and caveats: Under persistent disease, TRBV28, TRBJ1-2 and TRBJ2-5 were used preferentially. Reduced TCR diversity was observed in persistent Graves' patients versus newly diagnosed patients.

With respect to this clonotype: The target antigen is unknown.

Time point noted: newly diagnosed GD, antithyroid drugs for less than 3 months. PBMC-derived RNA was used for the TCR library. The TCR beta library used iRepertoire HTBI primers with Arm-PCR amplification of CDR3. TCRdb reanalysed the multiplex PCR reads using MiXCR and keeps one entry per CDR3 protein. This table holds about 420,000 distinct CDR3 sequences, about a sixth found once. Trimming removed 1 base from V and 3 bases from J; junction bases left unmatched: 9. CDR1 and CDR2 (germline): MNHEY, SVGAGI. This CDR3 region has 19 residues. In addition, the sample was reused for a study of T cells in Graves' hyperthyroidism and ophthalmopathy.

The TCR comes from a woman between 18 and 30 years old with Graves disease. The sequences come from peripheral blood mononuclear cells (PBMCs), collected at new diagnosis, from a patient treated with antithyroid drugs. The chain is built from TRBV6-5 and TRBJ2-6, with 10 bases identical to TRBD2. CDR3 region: CASSYFSGLAGVGANVLTF. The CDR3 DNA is TGTGCCAGCAGTTACTTCTCCGGTCTAGCGGGAGTTGGGGCCAACGTCCTGACTTTC.